What follows describes a single TCR beta chain. Using immunoSEQ multiplex PCR, the repertoire was profiled, and TCRdb retains in-frame clones only, with some absent. The repertoire holds some 350,000 clones, around 83% seen once, with about 3.3% in the top ten. These data are taken from a study of Ad26.COV2.S vaccination and SARS-CoV-2 variants. The treatment: 15 to 20 received Ad26.COV2.S at low or high dose, single or two shots; 5 received placebo; per-sample allocation not given. At day 63 after the first vaccine or placebo injection, samples were drawn. The material sequenced was peripheral blood, taken in a trial of Ad26.COV2.S vaccine versus placebo. This receptor was identified in a person aged 18-65 years who received the Ad26.COV2.S COVID-19 vaccine or a placebo.

The CDR3 reads CASSPSWRVSGNTIYF. The CDR3 DNA reads as TGTGCCAGCAGCCCCTCTTGGAGGGTGTCCGGAAACACCATATATTTT. The chain joins TRBV9 to TRBJ1-3; D remains unclear. The ends were cut back, 4 bases at V and 4 bases at J, with 18 bases in the middle. Germline lookup yields CDR1 SGDLS and CDR2 YYNGEE. CDR3 length equals 16 residues.